The entry below gives a single T cell receptor beta chain sequence along with its context. This entry is derived from a study of blood T cell repertoires in COVID-19. Original processing methods: Scientists estimated how many nucleated cells there were by amplifying reference gene primers. Sequencing was performed with immunoSEQ multiplex PCR; in TCRdb, only in-frame clones are kept and a portion is missing. V and J calls and clone size follow that table, whereas D and trimming were derived from the DNA. This sample has some 130,000 clones, with about 87% found just once. Losses at the gene ends were 3 bases for V and 4 bases for J; bases not matched to a gene: 7. The CDR3 extends over 15 amino acids. Germline-derived CDR1 and CDR2 are SGHVS and FNYEAQ.

Sequencing input: peripheral blood. This chain links TRBV7-6 with TRBJ2-7, with 9 bases aligning to TRBD1. The receptor comes from a man aged 50 or older with active COVID-19. The CDR3: CASSFGTGMEYEQYF. The DNA of the CDR3 is TGTGCCAGCAGCTTTGGGACAGGGATGGAGTACGAGCAGTACTTC.